Sequencing of this TCR beta chain was carried out in a study of metastatic and nonmetastatic thyroid tumors. J was trimmed by 2 bases and V by 5 bases; bases with no gene match: 3. Germline V gives CDR1 SGDLS, CDR2 YYNGEE. The CDR3 extends over 15 amino acids. About this clone itself: Its matching antigen is unknown.

Patients had received no treatment of any kind before thyroid surgery. Study-wide points: Within blood and tumor, benign nodules reportedly had significantly lower TCR beta diversity than malignant thyroid tumors did.

Original handling: A distant-metastasis classifier for papillary thyroid cancer was built using CDR3 differences across clinicopathological groups. TCRdb re-clonotyped the PCR reads through MiXCR. The V and J calls shown here were made by TCRdb, not taken from the authors' results. The sample lists over 50,000 clones, 25% to 30% occurring once. The source material was blood. The clonotype originates from a female donor with papillary thyroid cancer or a benign thyroid nodule (not recorded which). Some clones in this sample may be carry-over from other donors' samples. This chain uses TRBV9 with TRBJ2-1; the match to TRBD1 covers 11 bases. This CDR3 is CASSGDRGAYNEQFF. The DNA for the CDR3 is TGTGCCAGCAGTGGGGACAGGGGGGCCTACAATGAGCAGTTCTTC. The entire variable domain, with the rest obtained from reference TRBV9 and TRBJ2-1, is as follows: DSGVTQTPKHLITATGQRVTLRCSPRSGDLSVYWYQQSLDQGLQFLIQYYNGEERAKGNILERFSAQQFPDLHSELNLSSLELGDSALYFCASSGDRGAYNEQFFGPGTRLTVL.